Below are 8 T cell receptor beta chains sequenced from a single sample in a study of identical twins. TCRdb reprocessed the 5' RACE reads with MiXCR, giving one entry per CDR3 protein. This sample has hundreds of thousands of distinct CDR3 sequences, with about 20% found just once. The same specimen was also included in a second study, on T cells expressing NK-cell markers.

The specimen sequenced was PBMCs. These receptors were taken from a woman between 18 and 30 years old in good health.

This clonotype was counted only a few times. The V gene is TRBV12-3 or TRBV12-4, the J gene TRBJ2-3; 11 bases match TRBD2. V lost 4 bases and J lost 3; bases outside the gene matches: 6. The CDR3 contains 16 residues. CDR3 DNA sequence: TGTGCCAGCAGTTCCCCTACTAGCGGGGGTACAGATACGCAGTATTTT. Amino acid sequence: CASSSPTSGGTDTQYF.

This clonotype was detected a few times. The V call is TRBV13, the J call TRBJ2-7; 12 bases agree with TRBD1. Germline loops: CDR1 PRHDT, CDR2 FYEKMQ (reference sequence). This CDR3 spans 14 amino acids. V was pared by 3 bases and J by 7 bases, with 4 bases of the junction left unmatched. CDR3 coding DNA: TGTGCCAGCAGCTTCGGGGACAGGGGGCATGAGCAGTACTTC. It specifies CASSFGDRGHEQYF.

This clonotype occurred a few times. The chain links TRBV9 to TRBJ1-1; maybe TRBD1 (6 bases). Germline values: CDR1 SGDLS, CDR2 YYNGEE. Trimming pared 0 bases from V and 3 bases from J, leaving 12 bases between. The CDR3 consists of 15 residues. This CDR3 is CASSVGAGEHTEAFF. Written as DNA, the CDR3 is TGTGCCAGCAGCGTAGGGGCAGGGGAGCACACTGAAGCTTTCTTT.

The chain has TRBV9 and TRBJ2-2; 13 nucleotides match TRBD2. The CDR3 runs 17 residues. Looked up from germline, CDR1 is SGDLS and CDR2 is YYNGEE. The V and J ends lost 4 bases and 4 bases, in that order; junction bases with no gene match: 7. CDR3 region: CASSKSGTSGATGELFF. CDR3 nucleotides: TGTGCCAGCAGCAAAAGCGGGACTAGCGGGGCCACCGGGGAGCTGTTTTTT.

J is TRBJ2-2 and V is TRBV12-3 or TRBV12-4; D unresolved. V lost 6 bases to trimming and J lost 5 bases, with 7 bases between them. The CDR3 sequence is 12 residues long. CDR3 nucleotides: TGTGCCAGCAGGATTCGAACCGGGGAGCTGTTTTTT. Translation: CASRIRTGELFF.

This chain uses TRBV4-2 with TRBJ2-4; D uncertain. Germline V gene data show CDR1 as LGHNA and CDR2 as YNFKEQ. Trimming took 3 bases from V and 8 from J, leaving 5 bases between them. CDR3 length: 11 residues. CDR3 protein: CASSQDDIQYF. CDR3 bases: TGTGCCAGCAGCCAGGACGACATTCAGTACTTC.

This clonotype has just a few counts. The gene calls are TRBV6-1 and TRBJ1-1; tentatively, D is TRBD1 (5 bases). This CDR3 contains 14 residues. Trimming stripped 3 bases from V and 6 bases from J, with 14 bases between. Looked up from germline, CDR1 is MNHNS and CDR2 is SASEGT. The CDR3 sequence is CASSDRVPRAEAFF. In DNA form, the CDR3 reads TGTGCCAGCAGTGACAGGGTCCCCAGGGCTGAAGCTTTCTTT.

This clonotype has more than one count but fewer than ten. The J gene is TRBJ1-2, the V gene TRBV10-3; D is unclear. The germline V gene has CDR1 ENHRY and CDR2 SYGVKD. Trimming shortened V by 8 bases and J by 1 base, and 8 bases separated the two germline ends. The CDR3 is made up of 12 amino acids. CDR3 in amino acids: CAISEGNYGYTF. The DNA of the CDR3 is TGTGCCATCTCCGAGGGTAACTATGGCTACACCTTC.